The subject of this entry is one T cell receptor (beta chain). The data are from a study of blood T cell repertoires in COVID-19. Germline-derived CDR1 and CDR2 are MGHRA and YSYEKL. The CDR3 totals 15 residues. V gave up 4 bases and J gave up 5 bases, with 17 bases separating them. This table comes from immunoSEQ multiplex PCR, and its TCRdb copy is limited to in-frame clones, with some not included. The sample carries about 270,000 clones, around nine tenths recorded once. The V and J genes are TRBV4-1 and TRBJ2-5; tentative D call: TRBD2 (6 bases). This TCR derives from a woman aged 55-70 years in a cohort exposed to, infected with or recovered from COVID-19 (not recorded which). Sequencing was done on a sample of PBMCs or T cells enriched from blood (not recorded which). The CDR3 loop is CASSPLFGGLETQYF. For the CDR3, the DNA is TGCGCCAGCAGCCCACTCTTCGGGGGTTTGGAGACCCAGTACTTC.